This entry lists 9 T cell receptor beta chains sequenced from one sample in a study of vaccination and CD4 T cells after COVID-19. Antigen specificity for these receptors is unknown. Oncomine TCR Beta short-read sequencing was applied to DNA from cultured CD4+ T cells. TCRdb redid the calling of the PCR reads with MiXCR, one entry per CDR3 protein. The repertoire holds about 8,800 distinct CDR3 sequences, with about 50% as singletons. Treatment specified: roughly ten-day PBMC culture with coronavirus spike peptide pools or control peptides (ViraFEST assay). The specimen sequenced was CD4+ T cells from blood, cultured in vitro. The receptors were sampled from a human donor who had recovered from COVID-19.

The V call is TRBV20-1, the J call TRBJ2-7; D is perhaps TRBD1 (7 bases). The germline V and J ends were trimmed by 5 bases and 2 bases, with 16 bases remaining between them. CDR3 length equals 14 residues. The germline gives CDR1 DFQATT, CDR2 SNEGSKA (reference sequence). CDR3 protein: CSAGGTELTYEQYF. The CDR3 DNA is TGCAGTGCTGGGGGGACAGAGCTGACCTACGAGCAGTACTTC.

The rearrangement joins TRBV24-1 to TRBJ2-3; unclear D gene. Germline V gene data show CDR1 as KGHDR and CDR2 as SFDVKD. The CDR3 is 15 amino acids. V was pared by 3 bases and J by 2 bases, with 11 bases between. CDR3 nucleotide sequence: TGTGCCACCAGTGATGAGAACCAATACACAGATACGCAGTATTTT. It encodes CATSDENQYTDTQYF.

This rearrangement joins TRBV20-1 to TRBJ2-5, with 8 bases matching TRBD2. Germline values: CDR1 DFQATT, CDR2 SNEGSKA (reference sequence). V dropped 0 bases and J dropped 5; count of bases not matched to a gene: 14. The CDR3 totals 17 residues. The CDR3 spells CSARDPSPGTRGETQYF. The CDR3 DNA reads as TGCAGTGCTAGAGATCCGAGTCCCGGGACTAGAGGCGAGACCCAGTACTTC.

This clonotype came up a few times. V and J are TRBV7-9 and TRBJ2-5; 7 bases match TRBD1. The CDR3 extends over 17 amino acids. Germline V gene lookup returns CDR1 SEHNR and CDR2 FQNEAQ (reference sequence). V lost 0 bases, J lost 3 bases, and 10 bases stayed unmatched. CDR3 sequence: CASSLAITGEIKETQYF. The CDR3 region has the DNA TGTGCCAGCAGCTTAGCGATTACAGGGGAGATTAAAGAGACCCAGTACTTC.

As DNA, the CDR3 is TGTGCCAGCAGCACGACAGGGTCCGGTCAGCCCCAGCATTTT. Protein: CASSTTGSGQPQHF. The chain combines TRBV7-9 with TRBJ1-5, with 7 bases aligning to TRBD1. This CDR3 has 14 residues. Germline CDR1 and CDR2: SEHNR and FQNEAQ (reference sequence). Trimming cost V 5 bases and J 6 bases; bases outside gene matches: 7.

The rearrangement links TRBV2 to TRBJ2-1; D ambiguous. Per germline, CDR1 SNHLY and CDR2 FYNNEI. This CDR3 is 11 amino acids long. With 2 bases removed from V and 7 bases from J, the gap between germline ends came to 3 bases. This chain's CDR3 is CASSEWNEQFF. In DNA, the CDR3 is TGTGCCAGCAGTGAATGGAATGAGCAGTTCTTC. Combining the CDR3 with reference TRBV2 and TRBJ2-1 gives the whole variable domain EPEVTQTPSHQVTQMGQEVILRCVPISNHLYFYWYRQILGQKVEFLVSFYNNEISEKSEIFDDQFSVERPDGSNFTLKIRSTKLEDSAMYFCASSEWNEQFFGPGTRLTVL.

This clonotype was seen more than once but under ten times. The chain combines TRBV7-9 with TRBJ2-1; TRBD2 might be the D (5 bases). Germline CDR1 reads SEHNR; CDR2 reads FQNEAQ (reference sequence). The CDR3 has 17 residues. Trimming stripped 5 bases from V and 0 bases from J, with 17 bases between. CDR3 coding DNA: TGTGCCAGCAGCCCATCCCTAGCTTCCCCCTCCTACAATGAGCAGTTCTTC. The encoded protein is CASSPSLASPSYNEQFF.

CDR3 sequence reads: CSARDPSQGNTGELFF. CDR3 DNA sequence: TGCAGTGCTAGAGATCCTTCCCAGGGTAACACCGGGGAGCTGTTTTTT. The chain employs TRBV20-1 and TRBJ2-2; TRBD1 might be the D (5 bases). With 0 bases removed from V and 2 bases from J, the gap between germline ends came to 13 bases. Germline V lookup: CDR1 DFQATT, CDR2 SNEGSKA (reference sequence). The CDR3 is made up of 16 amino acids.

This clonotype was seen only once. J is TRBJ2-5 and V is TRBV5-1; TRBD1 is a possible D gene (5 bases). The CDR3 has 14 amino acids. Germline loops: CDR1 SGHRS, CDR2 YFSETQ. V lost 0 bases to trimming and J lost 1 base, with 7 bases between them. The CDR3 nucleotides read TGCGCCAGCAGCTTGGCTGGGGCCCAAGAGACCCAGTACTTC. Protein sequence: CASSLAGAQETQYF.